This T cell receptor beta chain was sequenced for a study of shared clonotypes between healthy human individuals. General study points: A limitation of the genetic and exposure-history diversity represented arose from few donors.

Among the unsorted PBMC samples, replicate PCRs used 300 ng DNA, 30,000 to 35,000 T cell genomes. TCRdb's table, derived via immunoSEQ multiplex PCR, lists solely in-frame clones and lacks some. The sample holds around 440,000 clones; 75% to 80% are singletons and the top ten take 12%. In the case of this clone: Its antigen is currently unknown.

This CDR3 is 14 amino acids long. The germline CDR1 and CDR2 sequences are LNHDA and SQIVND (reference sequence). Trimming removed 2 bases from V and 3 bases from J; junction bases left unmatched: 3. Donors comprised only Caucasian adults living in Nashville, Tennessee. The source of this sequence is a woman in her thirties or forties in good health. Some clones in this sample may be carry-over from other donors' samples. This rearrangement joins TRBV19 to TRBJ2-7; TRBD2 agrees at 8 bases. Sequenced input: PBMCs. CDR3 sequence: CASSISSGSYEQYF. The CDR3 DNA reads as TGTGCCAGTAGTATATCCAGCGGGAGCTACGAGCAGTACTTC.